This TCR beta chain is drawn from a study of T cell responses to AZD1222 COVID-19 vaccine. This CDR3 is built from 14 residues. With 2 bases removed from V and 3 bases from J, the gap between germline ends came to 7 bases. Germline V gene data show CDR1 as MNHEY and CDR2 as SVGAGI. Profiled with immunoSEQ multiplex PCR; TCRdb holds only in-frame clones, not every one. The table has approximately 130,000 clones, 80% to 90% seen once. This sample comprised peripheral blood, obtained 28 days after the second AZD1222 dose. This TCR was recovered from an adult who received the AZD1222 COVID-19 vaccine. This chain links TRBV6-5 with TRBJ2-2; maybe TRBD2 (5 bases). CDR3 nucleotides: TGTGCCAGCAGTTACATGGAGGACACCGGGGAGCTGTTTTTT. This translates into CASSYMEDTGELFF.